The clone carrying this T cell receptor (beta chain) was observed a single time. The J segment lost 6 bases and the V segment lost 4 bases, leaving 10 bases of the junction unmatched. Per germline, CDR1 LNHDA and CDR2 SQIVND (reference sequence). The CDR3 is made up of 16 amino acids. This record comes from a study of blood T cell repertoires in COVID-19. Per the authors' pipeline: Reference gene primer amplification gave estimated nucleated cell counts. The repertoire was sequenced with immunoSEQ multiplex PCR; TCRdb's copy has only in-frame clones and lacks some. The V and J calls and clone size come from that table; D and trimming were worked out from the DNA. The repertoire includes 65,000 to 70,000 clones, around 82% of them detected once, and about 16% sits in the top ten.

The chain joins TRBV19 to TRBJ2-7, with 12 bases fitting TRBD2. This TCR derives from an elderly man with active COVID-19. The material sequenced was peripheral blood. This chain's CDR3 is CASSKPATSGRGEQYF. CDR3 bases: TGTGCCAGTAGTAAACCAGCGACTAGCGGGAGAGGCGAGCAGTACTTC.